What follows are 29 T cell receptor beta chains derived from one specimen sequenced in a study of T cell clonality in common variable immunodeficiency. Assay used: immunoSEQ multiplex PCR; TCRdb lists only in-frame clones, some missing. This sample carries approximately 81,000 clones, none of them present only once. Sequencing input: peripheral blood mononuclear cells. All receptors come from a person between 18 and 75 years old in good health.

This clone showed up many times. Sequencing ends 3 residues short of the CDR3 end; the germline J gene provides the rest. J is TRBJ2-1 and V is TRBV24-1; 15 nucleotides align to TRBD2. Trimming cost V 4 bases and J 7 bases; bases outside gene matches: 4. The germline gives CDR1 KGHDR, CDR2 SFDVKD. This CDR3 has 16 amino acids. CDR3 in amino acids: CATSDSGTSGRNEQFF. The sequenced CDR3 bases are TGTGCCACCAGTGACTCCGGGACTAGCGGGAGGAATGAG.

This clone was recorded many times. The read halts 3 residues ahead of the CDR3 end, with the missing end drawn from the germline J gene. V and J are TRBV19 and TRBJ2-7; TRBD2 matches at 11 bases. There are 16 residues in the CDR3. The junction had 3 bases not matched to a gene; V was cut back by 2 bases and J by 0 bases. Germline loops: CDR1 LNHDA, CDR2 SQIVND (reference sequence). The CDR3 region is CASSISGTSGSYEQYF. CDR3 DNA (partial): TGTGCCAGTAGTATATCCGGGACTAGCGGCTCCTACGAG.

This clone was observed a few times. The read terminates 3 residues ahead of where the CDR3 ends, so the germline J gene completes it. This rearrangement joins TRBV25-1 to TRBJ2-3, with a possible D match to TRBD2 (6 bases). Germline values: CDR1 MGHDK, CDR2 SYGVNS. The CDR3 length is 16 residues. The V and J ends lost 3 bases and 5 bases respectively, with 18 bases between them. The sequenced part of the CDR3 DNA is TGTGCCAGCAGTGACCACGGGACTCAATTAAAAGATACG. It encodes CASSDHGTQLKDT. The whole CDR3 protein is CASSDHGTQLKDTQYF.

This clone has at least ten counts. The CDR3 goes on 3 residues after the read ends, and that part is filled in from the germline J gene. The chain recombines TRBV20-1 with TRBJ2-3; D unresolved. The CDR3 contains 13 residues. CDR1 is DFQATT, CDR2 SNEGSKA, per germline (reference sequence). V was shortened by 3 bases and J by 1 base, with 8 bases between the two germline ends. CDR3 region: CSASRSGTDTQYF. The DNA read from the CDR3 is TGCAGTGCTAGCCGAAGCGGCACAGATACG.

CDR3 bases read: TGTGCCAGCAGCTTGGGGGCTAGCGGTCAAGAGACC. As protein: CASSLGASGQET. The complete CDR3 sequence is CASSLGASGQETQYF. This chain uses TRBV5-8 with TRBJ2-5; 7 positions match TRBD2. Coverage ceases 3 residues before the CDR3 finishes, and the germline J gene fills in the end. The germline CDR1 and CDR2 sequences are SGHTS and YDEGEE. CDR3 size: 15 residues. J was trimmed by 2 bases and V by 0 bases; bases with no gene match: 4.

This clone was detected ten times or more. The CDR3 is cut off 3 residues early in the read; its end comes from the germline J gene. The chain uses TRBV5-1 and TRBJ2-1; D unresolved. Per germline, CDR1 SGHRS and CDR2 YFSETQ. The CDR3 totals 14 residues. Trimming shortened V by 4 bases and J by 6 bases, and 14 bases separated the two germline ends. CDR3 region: CASSPTTDRNEQFF. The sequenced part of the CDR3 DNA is TGCGCCAGCAGCCCTACGACTGATCGCAATGAG.

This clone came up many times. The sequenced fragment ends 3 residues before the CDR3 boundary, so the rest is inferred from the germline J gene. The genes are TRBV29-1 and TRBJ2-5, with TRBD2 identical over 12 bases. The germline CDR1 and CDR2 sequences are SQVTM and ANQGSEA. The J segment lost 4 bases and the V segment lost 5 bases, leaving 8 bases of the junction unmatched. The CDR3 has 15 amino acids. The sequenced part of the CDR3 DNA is TGCAGCGTTAAGGGTCTGGGACTAGCGGGAGAGACC. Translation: CSVKGLGLAGET. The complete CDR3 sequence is CSVKGLGLAGETQYF.

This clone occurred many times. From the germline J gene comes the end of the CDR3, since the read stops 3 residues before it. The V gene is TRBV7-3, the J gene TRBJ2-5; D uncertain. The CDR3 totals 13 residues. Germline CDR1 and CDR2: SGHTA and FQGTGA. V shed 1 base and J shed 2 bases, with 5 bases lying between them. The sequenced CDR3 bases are TGTGCCAGCAGCTTAATCAGGCAAGAGACC. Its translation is CASSLIRQET. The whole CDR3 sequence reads CASSLIRQETQYF.

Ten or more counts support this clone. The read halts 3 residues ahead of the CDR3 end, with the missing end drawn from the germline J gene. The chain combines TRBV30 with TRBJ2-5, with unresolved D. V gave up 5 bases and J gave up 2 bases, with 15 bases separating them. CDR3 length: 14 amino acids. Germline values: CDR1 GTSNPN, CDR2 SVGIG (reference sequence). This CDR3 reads CAWATQSGQETQYF. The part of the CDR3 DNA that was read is TGTGCCTGGGCCACTCAGTCAGGACAAGAGACC.

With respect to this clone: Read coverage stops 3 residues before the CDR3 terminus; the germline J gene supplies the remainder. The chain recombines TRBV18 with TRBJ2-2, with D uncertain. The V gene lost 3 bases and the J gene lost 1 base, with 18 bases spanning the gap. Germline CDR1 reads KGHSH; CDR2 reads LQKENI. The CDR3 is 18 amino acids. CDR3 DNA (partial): TGTGCCAGCTCACCCTGGGCAACTCGGTACGAGAACACCGGGGAG. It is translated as CASSPWATRYENTGE. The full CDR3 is CASSPWATRYENTGELFF.

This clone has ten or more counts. The part of the CDR3 DNA that was read is TGCAGTGCCCAGAGTTCCGGGACTAGCGGGAGAGATACG. This encodes CSAQSSGTSGRDT. In full, the CDR3 reads CSAQSSGTSGRDTQYF. The chain combines TRBV20-1 with TRBJ2-3; 14 bases line up with TRBD2. The read terminates 3 residues before the CDR3 end, so the remaining end is supplied by the germline J gene. The CDR3 totals 16 residues. Unmatched junction bases numbered 10, after V lost 6 bases and J lost 5 bases. Germline V gene lookup returns CDR1 DFQATT and CDR2 SNEGSKA (reference sequence).

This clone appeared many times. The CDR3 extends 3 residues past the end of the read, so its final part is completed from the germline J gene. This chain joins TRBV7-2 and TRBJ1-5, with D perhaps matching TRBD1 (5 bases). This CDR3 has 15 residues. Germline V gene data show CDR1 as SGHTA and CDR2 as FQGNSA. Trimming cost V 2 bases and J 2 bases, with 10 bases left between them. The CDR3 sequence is CASSLSGSGNQPQHF. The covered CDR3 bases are TGTGCCAGCAGCTTATCAGGGTCGGGCAATCAGCCC.

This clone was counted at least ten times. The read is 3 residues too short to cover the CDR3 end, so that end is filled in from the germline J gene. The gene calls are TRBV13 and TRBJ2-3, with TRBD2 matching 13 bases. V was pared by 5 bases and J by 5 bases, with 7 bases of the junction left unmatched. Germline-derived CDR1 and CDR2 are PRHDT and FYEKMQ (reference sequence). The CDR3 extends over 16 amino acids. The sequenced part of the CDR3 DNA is TGTGCCAGCAGCGCCCGACTAGCGGGAGGTGGAGATACG. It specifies CASSARLAGGGDT. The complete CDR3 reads CASSARLAGGGDTQYF.

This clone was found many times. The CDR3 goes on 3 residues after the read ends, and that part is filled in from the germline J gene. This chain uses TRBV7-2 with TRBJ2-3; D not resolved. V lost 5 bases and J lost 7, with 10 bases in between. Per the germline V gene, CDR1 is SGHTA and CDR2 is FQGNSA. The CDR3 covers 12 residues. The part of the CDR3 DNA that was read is TGTGCCAGCAGCAAAGGCAGGAATACG. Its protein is CASSKGRNT. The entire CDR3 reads CASSKGRNTQYF.

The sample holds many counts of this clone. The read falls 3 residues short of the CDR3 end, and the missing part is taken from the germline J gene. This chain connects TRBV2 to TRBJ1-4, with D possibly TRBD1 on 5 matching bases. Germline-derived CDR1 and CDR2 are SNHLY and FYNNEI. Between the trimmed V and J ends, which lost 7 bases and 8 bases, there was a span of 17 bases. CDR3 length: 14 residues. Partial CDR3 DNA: TGTGCCAGCACATTGGGGGGGGTAGAGGAAAAA. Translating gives CASTLGGVEEK. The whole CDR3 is CASTLGGVEEKLFF.

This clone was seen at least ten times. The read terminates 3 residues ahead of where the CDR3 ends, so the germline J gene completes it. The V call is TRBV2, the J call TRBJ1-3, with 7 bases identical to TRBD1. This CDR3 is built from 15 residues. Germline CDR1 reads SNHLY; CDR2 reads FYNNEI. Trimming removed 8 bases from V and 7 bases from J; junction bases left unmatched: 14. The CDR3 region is CASQPDRFIRNTIYF. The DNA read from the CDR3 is TGTGCCAGCCAGCCGGACAGGTTCATAAGGAACACC.

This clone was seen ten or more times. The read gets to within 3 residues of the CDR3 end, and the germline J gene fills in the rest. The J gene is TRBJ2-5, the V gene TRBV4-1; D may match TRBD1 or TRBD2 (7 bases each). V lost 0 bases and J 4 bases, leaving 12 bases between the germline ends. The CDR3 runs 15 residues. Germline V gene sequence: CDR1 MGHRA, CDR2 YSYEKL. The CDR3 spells CASSQDDREGETQYF. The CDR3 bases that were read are TGCGCCAGCAGCCAAGATGACAGGGAGGGAGAGACC.

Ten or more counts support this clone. The part of the CDR3 DNA that was read is TGCAGTGCTAGGGGACAGGGAGTAGAGACC. Protein product: CSARGQGVET. The whole CDR3 reads CSARGQGVETQYF. The gene calls are TRBV20-1 and TRBJ2-5; 9 nucleotides agree with TRBD1. The sequenced fragment ends 3 residues before the CDR3 boundary, so the rest is inferred from the germline J gene. From germline, CDR1 is DFQATT and CDR2 SNEGSKA (reference sequence). V shed 3 bases, J shed 4 bases, and the junction held 3 bases outside the gene matches. The CDR3 runs to 13 residues.

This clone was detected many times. The CDR3 loop is CASTATGAAFF. Partial CDR3 DNA: TGTGCCAGCACCGCCACAGGGGCA. This chain uses TRBV6-2 or TRBV6-3 with TRBJ1-1, with TRBD1 matching 7 bases. The read halts 3 residues ahead of the CDR3 end, with the missing end drawn from the germline J gene. Per germline, CDR1 MNHEY and CDR2 SVGEGT. The CDR3 covers 11 residues.

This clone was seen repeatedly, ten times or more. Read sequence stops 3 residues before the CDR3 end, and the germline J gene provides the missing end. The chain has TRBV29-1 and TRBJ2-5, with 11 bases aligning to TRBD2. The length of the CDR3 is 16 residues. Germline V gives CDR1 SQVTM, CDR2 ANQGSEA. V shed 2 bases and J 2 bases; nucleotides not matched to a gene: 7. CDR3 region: CSVEPFSGRGQETQYF. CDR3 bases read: TGCAGCGTTGAACCGTTTAGCGGGAGGGGTCAAGAGACC.

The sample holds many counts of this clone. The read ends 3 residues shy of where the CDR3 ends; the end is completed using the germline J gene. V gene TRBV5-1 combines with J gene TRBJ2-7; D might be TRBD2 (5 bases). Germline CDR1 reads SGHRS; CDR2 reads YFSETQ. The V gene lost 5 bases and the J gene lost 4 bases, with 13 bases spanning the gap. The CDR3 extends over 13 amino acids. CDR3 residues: CASSGEGLYEQYF. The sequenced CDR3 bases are TGCGCCAGCAGTGGTGAGGGCCTTTACGAG.

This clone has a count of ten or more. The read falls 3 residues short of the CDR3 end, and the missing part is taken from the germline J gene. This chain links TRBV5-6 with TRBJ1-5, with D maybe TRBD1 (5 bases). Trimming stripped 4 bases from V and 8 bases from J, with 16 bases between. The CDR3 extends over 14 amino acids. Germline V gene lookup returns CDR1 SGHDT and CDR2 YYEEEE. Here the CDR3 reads CASSTRVDGEPQHF. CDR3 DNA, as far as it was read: TGTGCCAGCAGCACCAGGGTTGATGGGGAGCCC.

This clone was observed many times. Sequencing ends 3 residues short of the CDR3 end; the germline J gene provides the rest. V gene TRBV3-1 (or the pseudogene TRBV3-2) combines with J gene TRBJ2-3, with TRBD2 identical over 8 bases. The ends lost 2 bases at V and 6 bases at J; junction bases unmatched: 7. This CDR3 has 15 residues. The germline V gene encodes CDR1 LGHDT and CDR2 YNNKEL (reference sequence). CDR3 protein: CASSQQGAGADTQYF. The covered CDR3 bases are TGTGCCAGCAGCCAACAGGGAGCGGGAGCGGATACG.

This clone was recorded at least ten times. CDR3 region: CASSSAPSGSYNEQFF. The DNA read from the CDR3 is TGCGCCAGCAGCTCAGCTCCTAGCGGGTCCTACAATGAG. The chain uses TRBV5-1 and TRBJ2-1; 8 bases agree with TRBD2. Coverage ceases 3 residues before the CDR3 finishes, and the germline J gene fills in the end. CDR1 is SGHRS, CDR2 YFSETQ, per germline. This CDR3 has 16 residues. V gave up 3 bases and J gave up 1 base; unmatched junction bases: 6.

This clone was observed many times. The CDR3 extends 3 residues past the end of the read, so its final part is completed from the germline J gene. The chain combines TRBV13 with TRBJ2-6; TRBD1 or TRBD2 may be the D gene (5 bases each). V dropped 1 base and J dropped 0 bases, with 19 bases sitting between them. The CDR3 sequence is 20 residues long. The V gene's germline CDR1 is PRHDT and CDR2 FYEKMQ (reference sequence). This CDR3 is CASSLVTDSERASGANVLTF. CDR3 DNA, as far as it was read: TGTGCCAGCAGCTTAGTGACAGATAGTGAGAGGGCCTCTGGGGCCAACGTC.

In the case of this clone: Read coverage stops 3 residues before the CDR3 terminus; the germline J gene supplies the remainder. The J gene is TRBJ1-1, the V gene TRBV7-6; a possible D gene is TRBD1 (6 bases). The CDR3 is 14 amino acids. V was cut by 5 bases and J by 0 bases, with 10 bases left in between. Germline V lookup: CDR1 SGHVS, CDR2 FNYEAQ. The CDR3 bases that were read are TGTGCCAGCAGCGTGGGGGCCCTGAACACTGAA. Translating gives CASSVGALNTE. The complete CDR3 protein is CASSVGALNTEAFF.

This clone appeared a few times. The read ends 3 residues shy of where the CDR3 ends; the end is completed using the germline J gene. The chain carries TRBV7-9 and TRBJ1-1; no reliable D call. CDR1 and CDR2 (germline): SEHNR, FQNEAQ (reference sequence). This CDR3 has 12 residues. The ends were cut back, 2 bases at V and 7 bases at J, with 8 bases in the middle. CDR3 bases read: TGTGCCAGCAGCTTATCTGAGGGTGAA. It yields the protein CASSLSEGE. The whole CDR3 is CASSLSEGEAFF.

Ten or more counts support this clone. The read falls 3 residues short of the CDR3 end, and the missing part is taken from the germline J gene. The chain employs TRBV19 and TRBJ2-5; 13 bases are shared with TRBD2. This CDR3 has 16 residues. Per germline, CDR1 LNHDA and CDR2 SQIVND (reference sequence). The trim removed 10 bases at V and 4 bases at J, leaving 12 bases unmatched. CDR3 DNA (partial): TGTGCCATCCAATCCCCTACTAGCGGGAGGGGAGAGACC. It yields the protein CAIQSPTSGRGET. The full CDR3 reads CAIQSPTSGRGETQYF.

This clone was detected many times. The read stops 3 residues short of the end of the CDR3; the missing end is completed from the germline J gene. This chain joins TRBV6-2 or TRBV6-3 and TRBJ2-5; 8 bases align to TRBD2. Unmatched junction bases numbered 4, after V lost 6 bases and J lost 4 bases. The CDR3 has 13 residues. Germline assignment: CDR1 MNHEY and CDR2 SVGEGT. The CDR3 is CASRGLDRETQYF. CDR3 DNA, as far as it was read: TGTGCCAGCAGGGGACTAGATAGAGAGACC.